This T cell receptor (beta chain) derives from a study of follicular helper T cells after annual influenza vaccination. Across the study: Some donors were sampled over the 2013-2014, 2014-2015 and 2015-2016 vaccinations.

Documented time point: 2015-2016 season, pre-vaccination. Vaccine contraindications, substance abuse, HIV/AIDS, active malignancy and active illness excluded donors. As for this clone: Its antigen remains unidentified.

Overall study findings and caveats: Day 7 ICOS+CD38+ clones were most often found later in ICOS-CD38- cTfh cells.

TCRB was sequenced at Survey level resolution. Repertoires were generated with immunoSEQ multiplex PCR, while TCRdb's copy carries only in-frame clones and drops some. The top ten hold over 0.7% of the sample, which has about 6,500 clones, 75% to 85% seen once. The origin of this receptor is an adult who received the influenza vaccine. The sequenced sample was CXCR5- memory CD4+ T cells sorted from blood, obtained on the day of influenza vaccination.

The CDR3 is CASSPRSGYTEAFF. DNA for the CDR3: TGTGCCAGCAGCCCCCGGTCGGGGTACACTGAAGCTTTCTTT. The V call is TRBV6-5, the J call TRBJ1-1; D uncertain. The germline V and J ends were trimmed by 6 bases and 3 bases, with 14 bases remaining between them. CDR3 length: 14 amino acids. Germline-derived CDR1 and CDR2 are MNHEY and SVGAGI.